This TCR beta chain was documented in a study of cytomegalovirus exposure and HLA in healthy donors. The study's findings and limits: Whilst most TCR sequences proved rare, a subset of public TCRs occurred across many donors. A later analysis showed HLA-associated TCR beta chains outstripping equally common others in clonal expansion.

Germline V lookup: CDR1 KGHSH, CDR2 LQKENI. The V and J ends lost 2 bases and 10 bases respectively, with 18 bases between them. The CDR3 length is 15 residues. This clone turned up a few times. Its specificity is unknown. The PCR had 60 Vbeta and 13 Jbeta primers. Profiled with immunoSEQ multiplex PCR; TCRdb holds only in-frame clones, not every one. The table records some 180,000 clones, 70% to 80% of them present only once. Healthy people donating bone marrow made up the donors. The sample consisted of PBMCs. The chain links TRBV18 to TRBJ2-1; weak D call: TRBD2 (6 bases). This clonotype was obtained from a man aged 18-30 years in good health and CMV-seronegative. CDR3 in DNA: TGTGCCAGCTCACCAGTTTCGGGGGAGGCGGGAGAGCAGTTCTTC. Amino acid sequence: CASSPVSGEAGEQFF.